This T cell receptor (beta chain) derives from a study of beta chain features in type 1 diabetes. Study context: Examination spanned about 99 million sorted cells from all samples. Overall study results and limits: VDJ junctions in type 1 diabetes patients carried more deletions and fewer insertions. A potential influence of HLA type upon TCRB rearrangement remained unresolved herein. Shortening of TCRB CDR3s, moderate but significant, appeared in all four CD4+ subsets of Type 1 diabetes patients.

Sorted CD4+ subsets: naive, central memory, regulatory, stem cell-like memory (CD45RO/CCR7/CD25/CD127/CD95/CD27 panel). Expressed TCRB transcripts were sequenced, since all the RNA that had been isolated was reverse transcribed. Libraries were prepared by immunoSEQ multiplex PCR; TCRdb keeps only in-frame clonotypes and omits some of them. The sample yields roughly 180,000 clones, around 7.9% seen once. This clone was found many times. The antigen is undetermined. This CDR3 is 13 amino acids long. V shed 7 bases and J shed 6 bases, with 16 bases lying between them. Germline V gene lookup returns CDR1 SQVTM and CDR2 ANQGSEA.

The source material was central memory CD4+ T cells from blood. This receptor was taken from a man younger than 30 with type 1 diabetes. V usage is TRBV29-1 and J usage is TRBJ2-1, with D possibly TRBD1 on 5 matching bases. The CDR3 spells CSATSTGGNEQFF. CDR3 nucleotide sequence: TGCAGCGCTACGTCAACAGGTGGCAATGAGCAGTTCTTC.